One sample yielded the 18 T cell receptor beta chains listed below, sequenced in a study of T cell responses to AZD1222 COVID-19 vaccine. Assay used: immunoSEQ multiplex PCR; TCRdb lists only in-frame clones, some missing. This table holds approximately 110,000 clones, 65% to 85% found once. This material consisted of peripheral blood, taken on day 0 of AZD1222 vaccination. The receptors here all came from an adult in good health.

The CDR3: CASSLGRPSEAFF. Written as DNA, the CDR3 is TGTGCCAGCAGCTTAGGTCGGCCTAGTGAAGCTTTCTTT. This sequence joins TRBV13 and TRBJ1-1; D is unclear. Germline loops: CDR1 PRHDT, CDR2 FYEKMQ (reference sequence). The CDR3 is 13 residues long. Trimming cost V 0 bases and J 7 bases, with 9 bases left between them.

The rearrangement joins TRBV6-4 to TRBJ1-6; TRBD1 matches 9 bases. The CDR3 covers 15 residues. After removal of 6 bases from V and 9 bases from J, the junction contained 9 bases not matched to a gene. Germline CDR1 reads MRHNA; CDR2 reads SNTAGT. The CDR3 loop reads CASRSGQGLSSPLHF. CDR3 sequence (DNA): TGTGCCAGCAGATCGGGACAGGGCTTGAGTTCACCCCTCCACTTT.

V is TRBV18 and J is TRBJ1-2; D uncertain. Germline-derived CDR1 and CDR2 are KGHSH and LQKENI. The CDR3 loop spans 13 amino acids. Between the trimmed V and J ends, which lost 3 bases and 8 bases, there was a span of 13 bases. CDR3 DNA sequence: TGTGCCAGCTCACCGGGTCAAGCGGAGGGCTACACCTTC. Its protein is CASSPGQAEGYTF.

V gene TRBV28 combines with J gene TRBJ2-7, with D tentatively TRBD2 (7 bases). The CDR3 runs 14 residues. Germline V gene data show CDR1 as MDHEN and CDR2 as SYDVKM. The V end lost 6 bases, the J end lost 7 bases, and 19 bases lay between the germline ends. CDR3 nucleotide sequence: TGTGCCAGCAGCGGAACCGGGGGGCTGAGGGAGCAGTACTTC. Amino acid sequence: CASSGTGGLREQYF.

The chain links TRBV5-3 to TRBJ1-6; D might be TRBD1 (5 bases). TRBV5-3 qualifies as an ORF whose function is uncertain. This CDR3 region has 14 residues. The V gene lost 3 bases and the J gene lost 14 bases, with 18 bases spanning the gap. The CDR3 is CARSSKGLSEALHF. DNA for the CDR3: TGTGCCAGAAGCTCTAAGGGACTTAGCGAGGCCCTCCACTTT.

V and J are TRBV21-1 and TRBJ2-7; TRBD1 is the table's D call, not checked against the DNA. TRBV21-1 is a documented pseudogene. This CDR3 is built from 14 residues. In DNA form, the CDR3 reads TGTGCCAGCAGCAAGCGACCGGGACAGGGACGGGTCTACTTC. It encodes CASSKRPGQGRVYF.

This clone turned up a few times. The sample carries other DNA sequences with the same CDR3. This chain joins TRBV27 and TRBJ1-4; D gene unclear. V was shortened by 3 bases and J by 2 bases, with 7 bases between the two germline ends. The CDR3 covers 14 residues. Germline-derived CDR1 and CDR2 are MNHEY and SMNVEV (reference sequence). The CDR3 coding sequence is TGTGCCAGCAGTTTGTTTGGGACTAATGAAAAACTGTTTTTT. Protein product: CASSLFGTNEKLFF.

The CDR3, as DNA: TGTGCCAGCGGCCCGGGGGGCGCAAGATACGAGCAGTACTTC. Protein: CASGPGGARYEQYF. The chain couples TRBV28 to TRBJ2-7, with a tentative D call TRBD2 (7 bases). Germline V CDR1 and CDR2: MDHEN, SYDVKM. This CDR3 spans 14 amino acids. Trimming took off 8 bases at V and 4 bases at J, with 18 bases between the two ends.

The chain has TRBV3-1 (or the pseudogene TRBV3-2) and TRBJ2-1, with D tentatively TRBD1 (5 bases). The CDR3 has 18 amino acids. CDR1 and CDR2 from the germline V gene are LGHDT and YNNKEL (reference sequence). V lost 6 bases, J lost 5 bases, and 26 bases lay in between. CDR3 DNA sequence: TGTGCCAGCAGGAAAGGGGTTGGGCTCTCTGATAGGGACAATGAGCAGTTCTTC. It specifies CASRKGVGLSDRDNEQFF.

The chain has TRBV7-2 and TRBJ2-7; 8 bases map to TRBD1. V shed 0 bases and J 3 bases; nucleotides not matched to a gene: 4. The CDR3 runs to 15 residues. CDR1 SGHTA and CDR2 FQGNSA come from the germline V gene. The CDR3 sequence: CASSLAPGGVYEQYF. DNA for the CDR3: TGTGCCAGCAGCTTAGCGCCAGGGGGCGTCTACGAGCAGTACTTC.

Here the CDR3 DNA reads TGCGCCAGCAGCCAGGACCAGGAGGCAGATACGCAGTATTTT. The encoded protein is CASSQDQEADTQYF. This chain uses TRBV5-1 with TRBJ2-3; tentatively, D is TRBD2 (5 bases). The V gene lost 4 bases and the J gene lost 4 bases, with 13 bases spanning the gap. The CDR3 is 14 residues long. Germline lookup yields CDR1 SGHRS and CDR2 YFSETQ. Filled out from reference TRBV5-1 and TRBJ2-3, the complete variable domain reads KAGVTQTPRYLIKTRGQQVTLSCSPISGHRSVSWYQQTPGQGLQFLFEYFSETQRNKGNFPGRFSGRQFSNSRSEMNVSTLELGDSALYLCASSQDQEADTQYFGPGTRLTVL.

This clone was seen only once. The rearrangement links TRBV7-2 to TRBJ2-7, with a tentative D call TRBD2 (6 bases). Looked up from germline, CDR1 is SGHTA and CDR2 is FQGNSA. This CDR3 is built from 15 residues. The ends were cut back, 3 bases at V and 4 bases at J, with 16 bases in the middle. Here the CDR3 DNA reads TGTGCCAGCAGCTTCGGGGGAGGTGCGGCTTACGAGCAGTACTTC. This gives the protein CASSFGGGAAYEQYF.

The rearrangement uses TRBV6-6 and TRBJ1-1; TRBD1 matches 7 bases. CDR3 length: 14 residues. The V gene end was trimmed by 10 bases and the J gene end by 4 bases; junction bases not matched to a gene: 12. The germline V gene has CDR1 MNHNY and CDR2 SVGAGI (reference sequence). Written as DNA, the CDR3 is TGTGCCACCAGACAGGGTAATCGTGGCACTGAAGCTTTCTTT. Protein: CATRQGNRGTEAFF.

V and J are TRBV7-9 and TRBJ2-7, with 9 positions matching TRBD1. V was clipped by 5 bases and J by 4 bases; unmatched bases: 6. This CDR3 contains 14 residues. Germline V gene data show CDR1 as SEHNR and CDR2 as FQNEAQ (reference sequence). In nucleotides, the CDR3 is TGTGCCAGCAGCCCCAGGGACAGGGTTTACGAGCAGTACTTC. Protein product: CASSPRDRVYEQYF.

The chain couples TRBV28 to TRBJ1-2; tentative D call: TRBD1 (5 bases). This CDR3 comprises 15 residues. V gave up 5 bases and J gave up 0 bases, with 13 bases separating them. In germline, CDR1 is MDHEN, CDR2 SYDVKM. The CDR3 DNA is TGTGCCAGCAGTCTCCTAGACAGAACTAACTATGGCTACACCTTC. As protein: CASSLLDRTNYGYTF.

The V call is TRBV19, the J call TRBJ1-5; D not resolved. V dropped 3 bases and J dropped 10 bases, with 10 bases sitting between them. CDR1 and CDR2 from the germline V gene are LNHDA and SQIVND (reference sequence). The CDR3 totals 12 residues. DNA for the CDR3: TGTGCCAGTAGTATTGGGGAACTCCCCCAGCATTTT. Translating it yields CASSIGELPQHF.

This clone has only a few counts. The chain links TRBV4-3 to TRBJ2-3; TRBD2 agrees at 10 bases. The CDR3 loop spans 17 amino acids. With 0 bases clipped from V and 4 bases from J, the junction kept 7 bases outside the gene matches. The germline CDR1 and CDR2 sequences are LGHNA and YSLEER. CDR3 coding DNA: TGCGCCAGCAGCCAAGACCTCAGCGGGAGGGCTGCAGATACGCAGTATTTT. Translating it yields CASSQDLSGRAADTQYF.

There are a few counts of this clone. V gene TRBV10-3 combines with J gene TRBJ2-2; D might be TRBD1 (6 bases). The CDR3 is made up of 15 amino acids. CDR1 and CDR2 from the germline V gene are ENHRY and SYGVKD. The V end lost 5 bases, the J end lost 4 bases, and 14 bases lay between the germline ends. CDR3 amino acids: CAISTDRTFTGELFF. For the CDR3, the DNA is TGTGCCATCAGTACCGACAGGACTTTCACCGGGGAGCTGTTTTTT.